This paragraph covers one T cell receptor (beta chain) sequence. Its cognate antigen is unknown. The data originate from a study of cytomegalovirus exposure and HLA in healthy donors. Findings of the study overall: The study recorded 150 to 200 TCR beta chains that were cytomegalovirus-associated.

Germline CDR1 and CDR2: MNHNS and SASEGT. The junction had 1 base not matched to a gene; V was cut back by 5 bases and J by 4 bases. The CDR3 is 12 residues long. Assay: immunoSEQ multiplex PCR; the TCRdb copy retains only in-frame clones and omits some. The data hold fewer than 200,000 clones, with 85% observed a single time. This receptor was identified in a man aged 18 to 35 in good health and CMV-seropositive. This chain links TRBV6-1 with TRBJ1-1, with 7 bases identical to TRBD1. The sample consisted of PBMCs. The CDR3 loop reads CASSTGATEAFF. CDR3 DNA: TGTGCCAGCAGTACAGGGGCCACTGAAGCTTTCTTT.